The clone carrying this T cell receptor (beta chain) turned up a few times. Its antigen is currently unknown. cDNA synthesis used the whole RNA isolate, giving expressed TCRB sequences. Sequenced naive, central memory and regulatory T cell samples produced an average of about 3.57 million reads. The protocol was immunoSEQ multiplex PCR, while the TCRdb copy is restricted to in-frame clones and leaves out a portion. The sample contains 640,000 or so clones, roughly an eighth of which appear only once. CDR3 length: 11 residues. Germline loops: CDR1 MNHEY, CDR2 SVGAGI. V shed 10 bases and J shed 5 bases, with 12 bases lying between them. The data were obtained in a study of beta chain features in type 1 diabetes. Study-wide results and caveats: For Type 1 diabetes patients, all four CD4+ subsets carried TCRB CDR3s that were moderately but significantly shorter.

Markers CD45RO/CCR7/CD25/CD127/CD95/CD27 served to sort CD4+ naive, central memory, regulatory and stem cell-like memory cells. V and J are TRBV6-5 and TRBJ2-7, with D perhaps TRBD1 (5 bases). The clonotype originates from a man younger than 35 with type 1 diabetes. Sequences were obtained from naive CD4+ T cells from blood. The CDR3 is CATGQGNEQYF. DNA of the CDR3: TGTGCCACAGGACAAGGGAACGAGCAGTACTTC.